The clone carrying this T cell receptor beta chain counts as medium-sized. Its antigen remains unidentified. The CDR3 is 16 amino acids. Trimming took off 5 bases at V and 2 bases at J, with 17 bases between the two ends. Per the germline V gene, CDR1 is SGHTA and CDR2 is FQGNSA. MiXCR, applied by TCRdb to the reads, yields one record per CDR3 protein. Among about 500,000 distinct CDR3 sequences, around 35% were seen once, and the ten largest hold 17%. This sample is drawn from a study of T cell repertoires in cytomegalovirus infection. Sample: cultured PBMCs, taken from culture after CMV antigen stimulation. The TCR was taken from a human donor in good health (CMV status not recorded). Some clones in this sample may be carry-over from other donors' samples. The rearrangement uses TRBV7-2 and TRBJ2-3, with D maybe TRBD2 (6 bases). The CDR3 loop reads CASSPESGGPTDTQYF. CDR3 in DNA: TGTGCCAGCAGCCCCGAGTCCGGGGGACCCACAGATACGCAGTATTTT. The full variable domain, completed using reference TRBV7-2 and TRBJ2-3, is GAGVSQSPSNKVTEKGKDVELRCDPISGHTALYWYRQSLGQGLEFLIYFQGNSAPDKSGLPSDRFSAERTGGSVSTLTIQRTQQEDSAVYLCASSPESGGPTDTQYFGPGTRLTVL.